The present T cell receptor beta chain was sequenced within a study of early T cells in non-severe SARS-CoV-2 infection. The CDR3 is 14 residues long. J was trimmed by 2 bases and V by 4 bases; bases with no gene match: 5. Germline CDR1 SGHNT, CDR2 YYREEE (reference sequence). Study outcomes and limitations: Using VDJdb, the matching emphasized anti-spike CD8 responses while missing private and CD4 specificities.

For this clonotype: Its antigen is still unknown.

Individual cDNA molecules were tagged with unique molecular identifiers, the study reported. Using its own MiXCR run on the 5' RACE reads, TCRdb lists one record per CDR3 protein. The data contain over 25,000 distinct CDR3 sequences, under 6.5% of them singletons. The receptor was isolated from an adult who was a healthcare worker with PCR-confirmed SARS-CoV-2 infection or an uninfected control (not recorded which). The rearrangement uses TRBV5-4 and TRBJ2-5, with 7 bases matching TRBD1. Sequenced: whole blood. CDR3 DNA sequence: TGTGCCAGCAGCCCGGGACAGATTCAAGAGACCCAGTACTTC. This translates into CASSPGQIQETQYF.